This T cell receptor beta chain was sequenced during a study of blood T cell repertoires in COVID-19. Turning to the study itself: Sources were T cells, B-cell-depleted T cells, or PBMCs; the material itself was cDNA or gDNA.

The data were produced by immunoSEQ multiplex PCR, yet TCRdb's version contains in-frame clones alone and is incomplete. Of under 300,000 clones in the sample, roughly 90% are singletons; the top ten hold approximately 3%. Looked up from germline, CDR1 is MDHEN and CDR2 is SYDVKM. The CDR3 is made up of 21 amino acids. Trimming removed 3 bases from V and 0 bases from J; junction bases left unmatched: 19. This clone was picked up a small number of times. Participants came from some 23 US areas, aged roughly 18 to 89 years. The genes are TRBV28 and TRBJ2-7; TRBD2 agrees at 11 bases. The sequence came from a woman in her 50s who had recovered from COVID-19. Material: PBMCs or T cells enriched from blood (not recorded which). The CDR3 loop reads CASSFAGVGGASGRPSYEQYF. The CDR3 DNA reads as TGTGCCAGCAGTTTCGCGGGGGTAGGAGGGGCTAGCGGGAGGCCCTCCTACGAGCAGTACTTC. Full variable domain (rest looked up from reference TRBV28 and TRBJ2-7): DVKVTQSSRYLVKRTGEKVFLECVQDMDHENMFWYRQDPGLGLRLIYFSYDVKMKEKGDIPEGYSVSREKKERFSLILESASTNQTSMYLCASSFAGVGGASGRPSYEQYFGPGTRLTVT.